This TCR beta chain was profiled in a study of blood T cell repertoires in COVID-19. Profiling relied on immunoSEQ multiplex PCR, and the TCRdb table lists in-frame clones only, not all of them. The data hold roughly 30,000 clones, with around 85% observed a single time. The CDR3 extends over 16 amino acids. The trim removed 2 bases at V and 6 bases at J, leaving 10 bases unmatched. CDR1 is MNHNS and CDR2 is SASEGT in the germline V gene. The source is a human donor with acute or convalescent COVID-19. The donor label of this sample is uncertain. The gene calls are TRBV6-1 and TRBJ2-3; 8 nucleotides match TRBD2. The source material was peripheral blood. This CDR3 reads CASSESSGSPGDTQYF. The CDR3 DNA is TGTGCCAGCAGTGAATCCAGCGGGAGCCCAGGGGATACGCAGTATTTT.